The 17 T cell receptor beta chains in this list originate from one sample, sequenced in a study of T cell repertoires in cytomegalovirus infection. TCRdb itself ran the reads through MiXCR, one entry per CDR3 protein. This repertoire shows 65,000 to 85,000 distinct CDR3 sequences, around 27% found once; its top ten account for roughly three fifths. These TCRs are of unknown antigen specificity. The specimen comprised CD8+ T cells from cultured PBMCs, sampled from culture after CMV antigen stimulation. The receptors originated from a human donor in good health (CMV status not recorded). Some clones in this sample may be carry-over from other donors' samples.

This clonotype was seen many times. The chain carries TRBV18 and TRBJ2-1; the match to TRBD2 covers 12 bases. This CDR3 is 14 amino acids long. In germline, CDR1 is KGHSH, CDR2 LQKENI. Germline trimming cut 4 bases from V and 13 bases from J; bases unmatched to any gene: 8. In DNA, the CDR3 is TGTGCCAGCTCACTCGGACTAGCGGGGTCCGAACAGTTCTTC. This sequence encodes CASSLGLAGSEQFF.

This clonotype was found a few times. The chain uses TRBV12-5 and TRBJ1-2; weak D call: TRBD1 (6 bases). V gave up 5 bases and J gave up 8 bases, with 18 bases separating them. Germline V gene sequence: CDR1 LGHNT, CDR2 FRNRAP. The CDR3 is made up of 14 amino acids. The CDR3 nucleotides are TGTGCTAGTGGTCCGAACCCGGGACATCACGGCTACACCTTC. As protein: CASGPNPGHHGYTF.

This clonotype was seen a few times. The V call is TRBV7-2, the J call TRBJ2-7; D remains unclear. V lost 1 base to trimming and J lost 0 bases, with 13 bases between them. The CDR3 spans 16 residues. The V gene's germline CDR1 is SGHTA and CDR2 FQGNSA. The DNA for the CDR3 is TGTGCCAGCAGCTTAGATAATTTGGTCTACTCCTACGAGCAGTACTTC. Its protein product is CASSLDNLVYSYEQYF. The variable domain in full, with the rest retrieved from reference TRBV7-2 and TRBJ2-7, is GAGVSQSPSNKVTEKGKDVELRCDPISGHTALYWYRQSLGQGLEFLIYFQGNSAPDKSGLPSDRFSAERTGGSVSTLTIQRTQQEDSAVYLCASSLDNLVYSYEQYFGPGTRLTVT.

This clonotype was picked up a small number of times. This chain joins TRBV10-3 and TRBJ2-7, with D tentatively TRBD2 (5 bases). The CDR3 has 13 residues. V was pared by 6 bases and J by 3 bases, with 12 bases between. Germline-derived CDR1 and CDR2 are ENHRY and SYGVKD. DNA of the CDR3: TGTGCCATCAGGGCCGAGCGGAGCTACGAGCAGTACTTC. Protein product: CAIRAERSYEQYF.

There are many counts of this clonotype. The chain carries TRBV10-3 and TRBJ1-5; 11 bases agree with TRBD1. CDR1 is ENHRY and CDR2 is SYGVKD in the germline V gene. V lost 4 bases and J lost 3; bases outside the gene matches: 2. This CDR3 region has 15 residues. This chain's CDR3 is CAISGGQGDNQPQHF. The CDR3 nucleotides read TGTGCCATCAGTGGGGGACAGGGGGACAATCAGCCCCAGCATTTT.

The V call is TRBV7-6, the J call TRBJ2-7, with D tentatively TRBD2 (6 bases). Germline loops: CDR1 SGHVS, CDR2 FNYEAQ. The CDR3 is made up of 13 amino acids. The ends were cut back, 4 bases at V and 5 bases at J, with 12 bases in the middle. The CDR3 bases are TGTGCCAGCAGCTATAGGGCTAGCGACGAGCAGTACTTC. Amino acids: CASSYRASDEQYF.

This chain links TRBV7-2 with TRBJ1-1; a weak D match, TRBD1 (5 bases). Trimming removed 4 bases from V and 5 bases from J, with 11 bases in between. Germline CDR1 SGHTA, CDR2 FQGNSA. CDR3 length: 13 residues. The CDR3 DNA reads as TGTGCCAGCAGCTCAGGGTTCATAACTGAAGCTTTCTTT. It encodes CASSSGFITEAFF.

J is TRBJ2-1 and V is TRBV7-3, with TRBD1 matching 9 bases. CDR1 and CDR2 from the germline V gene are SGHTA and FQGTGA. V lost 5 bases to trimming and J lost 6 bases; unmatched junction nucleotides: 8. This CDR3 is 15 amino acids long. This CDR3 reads CASSPPGTGINEQFF. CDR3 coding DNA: TGTGCCAGCAGCCCCCCCGGGACAGGGATCAATGAGCAGTTCTTC.

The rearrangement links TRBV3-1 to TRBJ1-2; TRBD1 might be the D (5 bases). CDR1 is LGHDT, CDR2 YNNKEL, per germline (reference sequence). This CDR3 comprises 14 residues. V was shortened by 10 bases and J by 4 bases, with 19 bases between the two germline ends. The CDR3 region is CATPQGFTSYGYTF. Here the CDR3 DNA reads TGTGCCACCCCCCAGGGCTTTACGAGCTATGGCTACACCTTC.

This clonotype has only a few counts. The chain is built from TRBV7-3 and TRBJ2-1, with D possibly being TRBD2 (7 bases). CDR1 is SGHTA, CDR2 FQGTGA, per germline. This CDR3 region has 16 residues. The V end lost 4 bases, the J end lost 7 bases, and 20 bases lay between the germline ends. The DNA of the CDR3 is TGTGCCAGCAGCTCCAGAGGCGAGGAGGGGGGGAATGAGCAGTTCTTC. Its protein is CASSSRGEEGGNEQFF.

Here the CDR3 reads CAISDGKDSNQPQHF. DNA of the CDR3: TGTGCCATCAGTGATGGGAAGGATAGCAATCAGCCCCAGCATTTT. The rearrangement links TRBV10-3 to TRBJ1-5; the D is unclear. This CDR3 is built from 15 residues. The germline V gene has CDR1 ENHRY and CDR2 SYGVKD. Trimming stripped 3 bases from V and 0 bases from J, with 9 bases between.

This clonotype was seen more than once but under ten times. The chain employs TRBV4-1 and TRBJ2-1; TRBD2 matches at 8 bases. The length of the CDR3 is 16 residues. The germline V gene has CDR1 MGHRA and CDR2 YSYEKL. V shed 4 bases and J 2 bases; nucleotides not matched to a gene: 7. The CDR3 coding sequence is TGCGCCAGCAGCCTACGGGGGGGCGGCCCCTACAATGAGCAGTTCTTC. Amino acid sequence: CASSLRGGGPYNEQFF.

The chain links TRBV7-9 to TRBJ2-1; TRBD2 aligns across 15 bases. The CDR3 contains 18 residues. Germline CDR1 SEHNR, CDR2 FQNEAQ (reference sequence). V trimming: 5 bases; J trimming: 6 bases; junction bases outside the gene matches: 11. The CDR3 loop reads CASSPFPGLAGGSNEQFF. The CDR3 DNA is TGTGCCAGCAGCCCCTTTCCGGGACTAGCGGGAGGCTCCAATGAGCAGTTCTTC.

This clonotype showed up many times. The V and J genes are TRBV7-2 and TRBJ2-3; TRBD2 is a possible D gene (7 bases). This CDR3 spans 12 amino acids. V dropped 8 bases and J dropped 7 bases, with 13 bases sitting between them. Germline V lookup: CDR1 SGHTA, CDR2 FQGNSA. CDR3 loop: CASGGRGYTQYF. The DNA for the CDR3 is TGTGCCAGCGGGGGGAGGGGGTATACGCAGTATTTT.

The DNA for the CDR3 is TGTGCCAGCAGTGAAGCGGTGGACCGAAGGAGCTCCTACGAGCAGTACTTC. This sequence encodes CASSEAVDRRSSYEQYF. This rearrangement joins TRBV6-1 to TRBJ2-7, with D unresolved. V was shortened by 0 bases and J by 0 bases, with 15 bases between the two germline ends. CDR3 length: 17 amino acids. Germline V CDR1 and CDR2: MNHNS, SASEGT.

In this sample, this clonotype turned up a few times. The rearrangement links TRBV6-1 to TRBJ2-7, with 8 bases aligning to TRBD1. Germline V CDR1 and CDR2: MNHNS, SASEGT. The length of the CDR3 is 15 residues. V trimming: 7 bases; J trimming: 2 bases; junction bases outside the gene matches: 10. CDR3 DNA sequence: TGTGCCAGCACCTACTCGGACAGGGCCGCCTACGAGCAGTACTTC. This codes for CASTYSDRAAYEQYF.

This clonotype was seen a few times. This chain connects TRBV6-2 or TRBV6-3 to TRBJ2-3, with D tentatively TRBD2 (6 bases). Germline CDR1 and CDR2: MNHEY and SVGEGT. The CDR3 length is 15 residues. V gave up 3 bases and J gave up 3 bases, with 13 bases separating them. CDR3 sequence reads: CASSYSLAWTDTQYF. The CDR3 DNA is TGTGCCAGCAGTTATTCGCTAGCGTGGACAGATACGCAGTATTTT.